This TCR beta chain appears in the sequencing data of a study of graft-versus-host responses after intestinal transplantation (dated by TCRdb to the early 2020s). General notes on the study: The transplants that recipients got were multivisceral, liver-intestinal, or isolated intestinal. Every recipient was given anti-thymocyte globulin induction, then maintenance tacrolimus and steroids for about 3 years. After intestinal transplantation, graft-versus-host and host-versus-graft alloreactive T cell clones were followed in the graft, circulation and bone marrow using bulk TCR-beta CDR3 sequencing. To identify alloreactive clones, pre-transplant mixed lymphocyte reaction products were sequenced and compared with unstimulated pre-transplant donor and recipient T cells. Of the 20 to 25 intestinal transplant recipients enrolled in the cohort, one of whom was a retransplant, a few patients without pretransplant specimens were excluded. Donor T cell macrochimerism was defined as a peak of at least 4% donor T cells among recipient peripheral blood mononuclear cells. Instead of going to the commercial service, samples from a few later patients were sequenced in-house on an Illumina MiSeq and processed with MiXCR. General conclusions and limits of the study: In patients with donor T cell macrochimerism, the allografts had high GvH to HvG T cell clonal ratios. Peak levels of circulating GvH clones were associated with declines in HvG clones early after transplant. The conclusions were limited by the relatively low number and heterogeneity of the intestinal transplant patients. GvH clones were detected in recipient bone marrow, and some appeared earlier in ileal mucosa or blood, consistent with an intestinal mucosal origin.

Library construction relied on the immunoSEQ multiplex PCR assay. For most patients, genomic DNA was isolated with the Qiagen DNeasy Blood and Tissue Kit and sent frozen to Adaptive Biotechnologies for TCR sequencing. For most patients, high-throughput TCR-beta CDR3 sequencing of genomic DNA was performed by Adaptive Biotechnologies. In the original analysis: Adaptive's ImmunoSEQ software was the source of the TCR sequencing data for 15 to 20 patients, while a few other patients were processed with MiXCR and VDJtools. CD4 versus CD8 sorting errors were corrected by removing sequences found in both subsets at a frequency ratio below 5:1. CDR3 nucleotide sequences shared by donor and recipient were removed because the origin of these sequences could not be assigned. At least 2-fold expansion over unstimulated cells and a minimum CFSE-low frequency of 0.002% (template counts) or 0.001% (read counts) were required for clones to be classified as alloreactive. A clone was considered mappable if detected in the sequenced pre-transplant spleen, lymph node, or MLR CFSE-low populations of the donor or recipient. Cumulative frequency of alloreactive clones was calculated as a percentage of all sequences weighted by copy number. In its TCRdb copy, this immuneACCESS table keeps in-frame sequences only and misses some clones. Where compared with another copy, unresolved V genes explain less than half of these, and the others have no known cause. That table gives V, J and clone size, and the DNA gave D and trimming. The sample table shows approximately 90,000 clones, and around 80% are seen once. 0.83% of the sample is held by the ten biggest clonotypes.

In regard to this clone: The target of this receptor is not known. Nothing much larger sits one base from this clone, and base qualities are not available.

This specimen's time point label, per the study, means: cells obtained before transplantation from donor or recipient. CD3+CD4+ and CD3+CD8+ populations were FACS-sorted from unstimulated pre-transplant donor and recipient cells taken from spleen or lymph nodes. This receptor was identified in a human donor who received an intestinal transplant. Sequencing used unstimulated CD4+ T cells sorted from spleen or lymph node cells, obtained before intestinal transplant.

CDR3 loop: CASSHRDTAPSTNEKLFF. Here is the DNA: TGTGCCAGCTCACACCGGGACACGGCACCTTCAACTAATGAAAAACTGTTTTTT. The chain joins TRBV18 to TRBJ1-4; tentative D gene TRBD1, with 6 bases matching. V is cut by 4 bases and J by 0 bases, and the space between the germline ends is 18 bases. Reading the germline V gene gives CDR1 KGHSH and CDR2 LQKENI. Counted from cysteine to phenylalanine, this CDR3 has 18 amino acids. The entry retains the CDR3 DNA only, 54 bases that are in frame from base 1.